The present TCR beta chain was sequenced within a study of blood T cell repertoires in COVID-19. Study-level information: Acute-phase and convalescent COVID-19 samples originated in the United States, Italy and Spain. T cells, B-cell-depleted T cells, or PBMCs supplied cDNA or gDNA.

In the original processing: Cell counts per sample came from amplifying reference gene primers. Method: immunoSEQ multiplex PCR; TCRdb's copy keeps in-frame clones and lacks some. The V and J calls and clone size were taken over from that table, and D and trimming were inferred from the DNA. This sample yields just over 60,000 clones, of which around four fifths are seen a single time; roughly 21% belongs to the top ten. The germline CDR1 and CDR2 sequences are MGHDK and SYGVNS. With 5 bases clipped from V and 2 bases from J, the junction kept 13 bases outside the gene matches. The CDR3 runs to 17 residues.

The sample taken for sequencing was peripheral blood. This sequence originates from an elderly woman with active or convalescent COVID-19. The chain joins TRBV25-1 to TRBJ2-5; 8 bases line up with TRBD1. As DNA, the CDR3 is TGTGCCAGCAGTCCCTTAAAGTTGGGGACAGGACAAGAGACCCAGTACTTC. It specifies CASSPLKLGTGQETQYF.